This T cell receptor beta chain was captured by sequencing in a study of spatial heterogeneity in lung cancer. About the study: More beta-chain than alpha-chain sequences were consistently detected. Every unique TCR and UMI combination, on average, appeared more than ten times in raw reads.

This clonotype appeared a few times. Its cognate antigen is unknown. General study results and limits: There were more appearances of ubiquitous expanded tumor TCRs in blood at resection than at follow-up.

Time point defined: sample taken at primary tumor resection. Unsorted samples of tumor, nontumor lung or frozen PBMC had their whole RNA sequenced. Patients with untreated early-stage non-small cell lung cancer, numbering some 72, were the donors. TCRdb passed the 5' RACE reads through MiXCR, listing each CDR3 protein once. The data contain 75,000 to 85,000 distinct CDR3 sequences, around 21% of them singletons. The material was PBMCs, obtained at surgery. The TCR originated in a male donor with early-stage non-small cell lung cancer.

In nucleotides, the CDR3 is TGTGCCAGCAGCGGAGACAGGGGGAAAAACATTCAGTACTTC. Amino acids: CASSGDRGKNIQYF. This chain joins TRBV9 and TRBJ2-4; 9 positions agree with TRBD1. Germline CDR1 SGDLS, CDR2 YYNGEE. The CDR3 is 14 amino acids. V lost 3 bases and J lost 4; bases outside the gene matches: 2.